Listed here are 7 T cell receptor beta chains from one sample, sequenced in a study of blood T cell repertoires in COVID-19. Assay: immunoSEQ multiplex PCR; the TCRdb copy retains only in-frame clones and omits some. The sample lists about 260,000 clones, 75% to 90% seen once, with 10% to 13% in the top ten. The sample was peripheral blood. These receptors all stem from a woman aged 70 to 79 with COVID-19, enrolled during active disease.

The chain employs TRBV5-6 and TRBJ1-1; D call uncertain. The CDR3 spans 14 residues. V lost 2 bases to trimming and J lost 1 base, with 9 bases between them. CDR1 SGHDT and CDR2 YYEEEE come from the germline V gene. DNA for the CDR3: TGTGCCAGCAGCTTCACTTTATGGAACACTGAAGCTTTCTTT. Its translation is CASSFTLWNTEAFF.

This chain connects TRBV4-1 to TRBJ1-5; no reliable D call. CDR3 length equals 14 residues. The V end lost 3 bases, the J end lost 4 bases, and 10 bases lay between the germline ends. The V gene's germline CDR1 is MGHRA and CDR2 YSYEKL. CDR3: CASSHSRVNQPQHF. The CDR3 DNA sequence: TGCGCCAGCAGCCATAGCCGTGTAAATCAGCCCCAGCATTTT.

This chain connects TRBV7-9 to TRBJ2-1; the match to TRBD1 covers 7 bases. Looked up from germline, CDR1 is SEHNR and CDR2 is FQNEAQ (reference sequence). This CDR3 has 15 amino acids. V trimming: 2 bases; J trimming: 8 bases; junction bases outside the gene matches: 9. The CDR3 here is CASSLLGQVVDEQFF. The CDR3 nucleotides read TGTGCCAGCAGCTTATTAGGACAGGTGGTGGATGAGCAGTTCTTC.

The DNA for the CDR3 is TGTGCCAGCAGTTTGTCGACAGGGTACGAGACCCAGTACTTC. This translates into CASSLSTGYETQYF. This chain joins TRBV28 and TRBJ2-5; TRBD1 matches 7 bases. Germline trimming cut 3 bases from V and 5 bases from J; bases unmatched to any gene: 6. This CDR3 spans 14 amino acids. Per the germline V gene, CDR1 is MDHEN and CDR2 is SYDVKM.

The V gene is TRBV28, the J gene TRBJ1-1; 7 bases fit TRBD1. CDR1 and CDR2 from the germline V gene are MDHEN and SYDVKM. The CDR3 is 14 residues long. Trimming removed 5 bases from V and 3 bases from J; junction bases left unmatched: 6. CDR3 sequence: CASSTTDRDTEAFF. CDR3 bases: TGTGCCAGCAGTACTACCGACAGGGACACTGAAGCTTTCTTT.

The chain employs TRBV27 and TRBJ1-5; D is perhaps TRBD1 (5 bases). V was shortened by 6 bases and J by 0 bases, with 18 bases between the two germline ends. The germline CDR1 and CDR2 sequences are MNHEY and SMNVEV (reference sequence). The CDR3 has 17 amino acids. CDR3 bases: TGTGCCAGCAGGCGGGGGGGTTCGCTATTTAGCAATCAGCCCCAGCATTTT. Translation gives CASRRGGSLFSNQPQHF.

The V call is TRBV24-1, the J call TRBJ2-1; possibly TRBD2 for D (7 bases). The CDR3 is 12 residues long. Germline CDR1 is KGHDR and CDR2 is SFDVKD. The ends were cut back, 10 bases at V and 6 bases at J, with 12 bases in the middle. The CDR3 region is CATGRGGNEQFF. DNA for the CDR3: TGTGCCACTGGAAGGGGGGGCAATGAGCAGTTCTTC.